One sample yielded the 22 T cell receptor beta chains listed below, sequenced in a study of early T cells in non-severe SARS-CoV-2 infection. TCRdb reprocessed the 5' RACE reads with MiXCR, giving one entry per CDR3 protein. The table lists some 71,000 distinct CDR3 sequences, under 9.5% of them singletons. The sample consisted of whole blood. These receptors originate from an adult who was a healthcare worker with PCR-confirmed SARS-CoV-2 infection or an uninfected control (not recorded which).

This clonotype was recorded at least ten times. The V gene is TRBV7-2, the J gene TRBJ2-3; D is possibly TRBD2 (6 bases). The CDR3 runs 15 residues. The V gene lost 3 bases and the J gene lost 3 bases, with 13 bases spanning the gap. CDR1 SGHTA and CDR2 FQGNSA come from the germline V gene. The CDR3 nucleotides read TGTGCCAGCAGCTTGAATTTGGCGGGGACAGATACGCAGTATTTT. Translated: CASSLNLAGTDTQYF.

In this sample, this clonotype turned up a few times. J is TRBJ2-5 and V is TRBV4-2, with a weak D call TRBD2 (5 bases). CDR1 is LGHNA and CDR2 is YNFKEQ in the germline V gene. Trimming cost V 0 bases and J 3 bases, with 8 bases left between them. This CDR3 has 14 residues. The CDR3 spells CASSQDLGEETQYF. The CDR3 DNA is TGTGCCAGCAGCCAAGATCTGGGAGAAGAGACCCAGTACTTC.

The rearrangement joins TRBV29-1 to TRBJ2-1, with 7 bases identical to TRBD2. With 3 bases clipped from V and 6 bases from J, the junction kept 2 bases outside the gene matches. The length of the CDR3 is 12 residues. CDR1 SQVTM and CDR2 ANQGSEA come from the germline V gene. Here the CDR3 DNA reads TGCAGCGTTGATTCGGGGGGCAATGAGCAGTTCTTC. This encodes CSVDSGGNEQFF.

Many counts were recorded for this clonotype. The genes are TRBV12-3 or TRBV12-4 and TRBJ1-1, with 8 bases lining up with TRBD1. V lost 6 bases and J lost 8; bases outside the gene matches: 2. The CDR3 is 11 amino acids. CDR3 residues: CASRRTGEAFF. For the CDR3, the DNA is TGTGCCAGCAGACGGACAGGGGAAGCTTTCTTT.

V and J are TRBV2 and TRBJ2-1; 7 bases fit TRBD2. The CDR3 runs to 14 residues. Germline lookup yields CDR1 SNHLY and CDR2 FYNNEI. V trimming: 9 bases; J trimming: 5 bases; junction bases outside the gene matches: 10. The CDR3 is CASDGLADDNEQFF. As DNA, the CDR3 is TGTGCCAGTGACGGGCTAGCGGACGACAATGAGCAGTTCTTC.

This clonotype was observed many times. The chain has TRBV19 and TRBJ1-2; D possibly corresponds to TRBD1 (6 bases). This CDR3 has 16 residues. CDR1 is LNHDA, CDR2 SQIVND, per germline (reference sequence). V was pared by 8 bases and J by 8 bases, with 27 bases between. The DNA for the CDR3 is TGTGCCAGTCTTGGGGGGCAAGGGAGATCCGGGAACGGCTACACCTTC. It codes for CASLGGQGRSGNGYTF.

There are a few counts of this clonotype. The CDR3 here is CASSPDGNKNIQYF. The DNA of the CDR3 is TGTGCCAGCAGCCCAGACGGCAACAAAAACATTCAGTACTTC. The chain combines TRBV11-3 with TRBJ2-4; D not resolved. V lost 5 bases and J lost 3, with 11 bases in between. Looked up from germline, CDR1 is SGHNT and CDR2 is YENEEA. This CDR3 is 14 amino acids long. Full variable domain (remainder filled in from reference TRBV11-3 and TRBJ2-4): EAGVVQSPRYKIIEKKQPVAFWCNPISGHNTLYWYLQNLGQGPELLIRYENEEAVDDSQLPKDRFSAERLKGVDSTLKIQPAELGDSAVYLCASSPDGNKNIQYFGAGTRLSVL.

This clonotype was seen a few times. The J gene is TRBJ2-3, the V gene TRBV20-1; D perhaps matches TRBD2 (6 bases). Germline loops: CDR1 DFQATT, CDR2 SNEGSKA (reference sequence). The ends were cut back, 5 bases at V and 6 bases at J, with 15 bases in the middle. CDR3 length equals 13 residues. The CDR3 loop is CSAPPPGRDTQYF. CDR3 DNA: TGCAGTGCTCCGCCACCTGGGAGGGATACGCAGTATTTT.

This clonotype was recorded at least ten times. This rearrangement joins TRBV20-1 to TRBJ2-2, with TRBD1 identical over 8 bases. The CDR3 has 16 amino acids. CDR1 is DFQATT and CDR2 is SNEGSKA in the germline V gene (reference sequence). Unmatched junction bases numbered 8, after V lost 4 bases and J lost 1 base. CDR3 coding DNA: TGCAGTGCTAACAAGCAGGGGGCCTTGAACACCGGGGAGCTGTTTTTT. Amino acids: CSANKQGALNTGELFF.

This chain uses TRBV27 with TRBJ1-1; 7 nucleotides line up with TRBD1. The V and J ends lost 10 bases and 4 bases, in that order; junction bases with no gene match: 15. The CDR3 covers 15 residues. Germline assignment: CDR1 MNHEY and CDR2 SMNVEV (reference sequence). CDR3 sequence (DNA): TGTGCCACTCTTTACCTAGGGGGCCGTGGCACTGAAGCTTTCTTT. This translates into CATLYLGGRGTEAFF.

This clonotype was seen repeatedly, ten times or more. V and J are TRBV3-1 and TRBJ2-3; D might be TRBD1 (6 bases). Trimming took 1 base from V and 5 from J, leaving 13 bases between them. Germline lookup yields CDR1 LGHDT and CDR2 YNNKEL (reference sequence). This CDR3 comprises 15 residues. CDR3 bases: TGTGCCAGCAGCCAAGGACGGCAAGGGGGAGATACGCAGTATTTT. It translates to CASSQGRQGGDTQYF.

This clonotype was found many times. The V gene is TRBV7-6, the J gene TRBJ1-5; D call uncertain. Germline values: CDR1 SGHVS, CDR2 FNYEAQ. The CDR3 length is 13 residues. V was trimmed by 0 bases and J by 6 bases, leaving 6 bases between them. CDR3 protein: CASSLAVGQPQHF. DNA for the CDR3: TGTGCCAGCAGCTTAGCGGTGGGTCAGCCCCAGCATTTT.

The V gene is TRBV13, the J gene TRBJ1-3; no definite D call. This CDR3 has 14 residues. The V end lost 3 bases, the J end lost 0 bases, and 6 bases lay between the germline ends. The germline CDR1 and CDR2 sequences are PRHDT and FYEKMQ (reference sequence). CDR3 amino acids: CASSFAASGNTIYF. CDR3 coding DNA: TGTGCCAGCAGCTTCGCCGCCTCTGGAAACACCATATATTTT.

This clonotype has a handful of counts. V and J are TRBV2 and TRBJ1-1; 9 bases agree with TRBD1. The CDR3 sequence is 14 residues long. Germline V CDR1 and CDR2: SNHLY, FYNNEI. The V and J ends lost 5 bases and 4 bases, in that order; junction bases with no gene match: 5. The DNA of the CDR3 is TGTGCCAGCAGTTGGACAGGGGAGATCACTGAAGCTTTCTTT. This encodes CASSWTGEITEAFF.

This clonotype showed up just a few times. This rearrangement joins TRBV7-2 to TRBJ2-3; 9 positions match TRBD1. V lost 1 base, J lost 2 bases, and 7 bases stayed unmatched. This CDR3 is built from 17 residues. Per the germline V gene, CDR1 is SGHTA and CDR2 is FQGNSA. The chain's CDR3 is CASSLGSGQGYTDTQYF. For the CDR3, the DNA is TGTGCCAGCAGCTTAGGATCTGGACAGGGGTACACAGATACGCAGTATTTT.

In its sample, this clonotype was seen many times. V is TRBV7-2 and J is TRBJ2-7; D gene unclear. Germline CDR1 is SGHTA and CDR2 is FQGNSA. CDR3 size: 12 residues. Trimming pared 2 bases from V and 5 bases from J, leaving 7 bases between. The CDR3 DNA is TGTGCCAGCAGCTTAAAAGGGCACGAGCAGTACTTC. Amino acids: CASSLKGHEQYF.

This clonotype appeared many times. V usage is TRBV10-2 and J usage is TRBJ2-6; TRBD1 is a possible D gene (5 bases). The V end was cut by 11 bases, the J end by 1 base, with 15 bases between. There are 15 residues in the CDR3. In germline, CDR1 is WSHSY, CDR2 SAAADI. The CDR3 region has the DNA TGCGCCGCTCGAAGAGACAGATCTGGGGCCAACGTCCTGACTTTC. This translates into CAARRDRSGANVLTF.

CDR3 loop: CSVAFGLAGYNEQFF. In DNA, the CDR3 is TGCAGCGTCGCCTTCGGACTAGCGGGCTACAATGAGCAGTTCTTC. The chain employs TRBV29-1 and TRBJ2-1; 11 nucleotides match TRBD2. This CDR3 spans 15 amino acids. From germline, CDR1 is SQVTM and CDR2 ANQGSEA. After removal of 6 bases from V and 3 bases from J, the junction contained 7 bases not matched to a gene.

The V and J genes are TRBV5-1 and TRBJ2-3; D is perhaps TRBD2 (5 bases). Trimming shortened V by 0 bases and J by 1 base, and 12 bases separated the two germline ends. Germline values: CDR1 SGHRS, CDR2 YFSETQ. The length of the CDR3 is 16 residues. This CDR3 is CASSLDASLGTDTQYF. The CDR3 coding sequence is TGCGCCAGCAGCTTGGACGCTAGCCTGGGCACAGATACGCAGTATTTT. Together with reference TRBV5-1 and TRBJ2-3, the CDR3 gives the full variable domain: KAGVTQTPRYLIKTRGQQVTLSCSPISGHRSVSWYQQTPGQGLQFLFEYFSETQRNKGNFPGRFSGRQFSNSRSEMNVSTLELGDSALYLCASSLDASLGTDTQYFGPGTRLTVL.

This chain connects TRBV7-7 to TRBJ2-2, with TRBD2 matching over 12 bases. Germline values: CDR1 SSHAT, CDR2 FNYEAQ (reference sequence). V lost 1 base, J lost 0 bases, and 0 bases stayed unmatched. The CDR3 is 17 amino acids. The CDR3 coding sequence is TGTGCCAGCAGCTTAGGGACTAGCGGGGCGAACACCGGGGAGCTGTTTTTT. Its translation is CASSLGTSGANTGELFF.

The sample holds a few counts of this clonotype. The chain is built from TRBV20-1 and TRBJ2-1, with D possibly being TRBD2 (6 bases). Germline V gene lookup returns CDR1 DFQATT and CDR2 SNEGSKA (reference sequence). V lost 5 bases and J 3 bases, leaving 17 bases between the germline ends. CDR3 size: 15 residues. The CDR3 sequence is CSAPAGLSIYNEQFF. For the CDR3, the DNA is TGCAGTGCTCCGGCAGGACTATCTATCTACAATGAGCAGTTCTTC.

There are many counts of this clonotype. The chain uses TRBV5-8 and TRBJ1-6; D is unclear. Germline V gene data show CDR1 as SGHTS and CDR2 as YDEGEE. The germline V and J ends were trimmed by 0 bases and 4 bases, with 11 bases remaining between them. The CDR3 has 16 residues. CDR3 bases: TGTGCCAGCAGCTTGGGACCCGGGTTTTATAATTCACCCCTCCACTTT. Amino acid sequence: CASSLGPGFYNSPLHF.